These 2 T cell receptor beta chains were all obtained from the same sample, sequenced in a study of CD8+ T cells in alopecia areata. RNA was extracted and reverse transcribed into cDNA as the sequencing template. Assay: immunoSEQ multiplex PCR; the TCRdb copy retains only in-frame clones and omits some. The data show roughly 120,000 clones, with none appearing a single time. Sequencing used lesional skin. Every receptor here comes from a C3H/HeJ mouse with alopecia areata. MHC haplotype here: H2-k.

Regarding this clone: Mouse gene names and germline throughout. The missing CDR3 end, 4 residues past where the read stops, is filled in from the germline J gene. This chain links TRBV19 with TRBJ1-2; the match to TRBD1 covers 8 bases. The CDR3 is 13 amino acids. Germline V gene data show CDR1 as FNHDT and CDR2 as SITEND (reference sequence). The V segment lost 4 bases and the J segment 4 bases; nucleotides outside the gene matches: 3. The sequenced part of the CDR3 DNA is TGTGCCAGCAGTCCAGGGGGCTCCTCC. Translating it yields CASSPGGSS. The whole CDR3 region reads CASSPGGSSDYTF.

This clone showed up many times. Germline and genes: mouse. The observed sequence ends 4 residues before the CDR3 terminus, with the missing tail filled in from the germline J gene. The sample contains more than one DNA sequence encoding this CDR3. The rearrangement joins TRBV13-2 to TRBJ2-1, with 10 bases that match TRBD2. CDR3 length: 16 amino acids. Germline assignment: CDR1 NNHNN and CDR2 SYGAGS (reference sequence). Trimming removed 0 bases from V and 0 bases from J; junction bases left unmatched: 0. Incomplete CDR3 DNA: TGTGCCAGCGGTGATGGGACTGGGGGTAACTATGCT. This codes for CASGDGTGGNYA. The complete CDR3 protein is CASGDGTGGNYAEQFF.